The clone carrying this T cell receptor (beta chain) has a handful of counts. Its antigen remains unidentified. Repertoires were generated with immunoSEQ multiplex PCR, while TCRdb's copy carries only in-frame clones and drops some. In the table there are 60,000 to 80,000 clones, about 74% of which are singletons. This entry belongs to a study of vaccination effects on CD4 cells after COVID-19. The CDR3 runs 15 residues. V shed 6 bases and J 2 bases; nucleotides not matched to a gene: 6. Germline CDR1 LNHDA, CDR2 SQIVND (reference sequence). Following 10 days of culture, CD4+ T cells were isolated. Either the mRNA-1273 or the BNT162b2 vaccine was given to participants as two doses.

The sample here was CD4+ T cells from PBMCs cultured without peptide, taken after COVID-19 vaccination. The chain carries TRBV19 and TRBJ1-1, with 10 bases that match TRBD1. The TCR sequence derives from a human donor who received a COVID-19 vaccine. CDR3 sequence reads: CASRDRGGFNTEAFF. The CDR3 DNA reads as TGTGCCAGTAGGGACAGGGGGGGGTTTAACACTGAAGCTTTCTTT.